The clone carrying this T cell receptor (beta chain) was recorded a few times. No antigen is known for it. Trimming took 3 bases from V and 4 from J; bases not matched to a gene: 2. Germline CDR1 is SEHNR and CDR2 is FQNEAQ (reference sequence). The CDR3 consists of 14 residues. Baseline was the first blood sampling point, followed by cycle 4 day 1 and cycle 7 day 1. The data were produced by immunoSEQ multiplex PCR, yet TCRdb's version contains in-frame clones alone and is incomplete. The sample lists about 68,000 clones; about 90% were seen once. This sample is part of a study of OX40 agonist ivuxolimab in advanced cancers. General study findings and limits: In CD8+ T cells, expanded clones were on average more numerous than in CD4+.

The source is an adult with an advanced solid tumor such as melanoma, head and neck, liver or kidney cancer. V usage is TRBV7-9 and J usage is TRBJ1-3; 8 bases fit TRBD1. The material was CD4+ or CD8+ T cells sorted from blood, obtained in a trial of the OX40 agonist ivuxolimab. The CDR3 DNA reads TGTGCCAGCAGCTTGACAGGGGCGGGAAACACCATATATTTT. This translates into CASSLTGAGNTIYF.